These 5 T cell receptor beta chains share one sample of origin, sequenced in a study of T cell repertoires in cytomegalovirus infection. One entry per CDR3 protein results from TCRdb running MiXCR on the reads. The profile covers about 740,000 distinct CDR3 sequences, with approximately 34% appearing a single time and 2.8% taken by the ten largest. Sequencing was carried out using PBMCs. All receptors come from a human donor in good health (CMV status not recorded). Some clones in this sample may be carry-over from other donors' samples.

This clonotype occurred a few times. The gene calls are TRBV2 and TRBJ2-3; TRBD2 matches 12 bases. This CDR3 region has 17 residues. V dropped 6 bases and J dropped 3; count of bases not matched to a gene: 10. Germline values: CDR1 SNHLY, CDR2 FYNNEI. The CDR3 region has the DNA TGTGCCAGCAGCGCGGAGGCTAGCGGGGGGGCAACAGATACGCAGTATTTT. Translated: CASSAEASGGATDTQYF.

The V gene is TRBV6-6, the J gene TRBJ1-2, with D unclear. This CDR3 region has 13 residues. The germline V gene has CDR1 MNHNY and CDR2 SVGAGI (reference sequence). Trimming pared 2 bases from V and 5 bases from J, leaving 9 bases between. The CDR3 coding sequence is TGTGCCAGCAGTTACGACGGCATTTATGGCTACACCTTC. Translation gives CASSYDGIYGYTF.

To note about this clonotype: A single base separates this from a much larger clone, so it may be a read error. Likely a read error: the CDR3 ends without its conserved phenylalanine or tryptophan. The chain carries TRBV28 and TRBJ2-5; 8 bases agree with TRBD2. V was clipped by 5 bases and J by 5 bases; unmatched bases: 7. There are 14 residues in the CDR3. Germline-derived CDR1 and CDR2 are MDHEN and SYDVKM. CDR3 sequence: CASSQSGRRETQYL. As DNA, the CDR3 is TGTGCCAGCAGTCAAAGCGGGAGACGGGAGACCCAGTACTTA.

There are a few counts of this clonotype. This chain uses TRBV19 with TRBJ2-2; perhaps TRBD1 as D (6 bases). CDR1 is LNHDA and CDR2 is SQIVND in the germline V gene (reference sequence). The CDR3 extends over 16 amino acids. Trimming cost V 3 bases and J 5 bases, with 16 bases left between them. CDR3 bases: TGTGCCAGTAGTATGGCCGGGACACCTGGAACCGGGGAGCTGTTTTTT. The encoded protein is CASSMAGTPGTGELFF.

This chain joins TRBV24-1 and TRBJ2-1; 7 bases match TRBD2. V lost 9 bases and J lost 6; bases outside the gene matches: 4. Looked up from germline, CDR1 is KGHDR and CDR2 is SFDVKD. CDR3 length equals 12 residues. CDR3 nucleotides: TGTGCCACCGGGACTACCGTCAATGAGCAGTTCTTC. This sequence encodes CATGTTVNEQFF.